What follows describes a single TCR beta chain. This clonotype was seen repeatedly, ten times or more. Its target antigen remains unknown. Base qualities are not at hand, and no much larger clone is one base apart. Sorted-subset TCR libraries were prepared from about 1 million sorted CD4+ or CD8+ T cells. Peripheral blood was subjected to Ficoll-Hypaque density gradient centrifugation to isolate PBMCs, which were then cryopreserved in liquid nitrogen. The study also sequenced paired sorted CD4+ and CD8+ subsets from healthy controls, HAM/TSP patients and MS patients. The data belong to a study of neurological immune-mediated disorders (dated by TCRdb to about 2019). About the full investigation: Peripheral blood TCR-beta repertoires from patients with HTLV-I-associated myelopathy (HAM/TSP), patients with multiple sclerosis, and healthy controls were compared in the study using UMI-based sequencing. Longitudinal samples, technical triplicates and paired sorted CD4+ and CD8+ T-cell subsets, alongside PBMC samples, were included among the roughly 100 TCR-beta libraries. Of the roughly 70 subjects in the cohort, approximately 15 were HAM/TSP patients, approximately 35 were multiple sclerosis patients, and about 20 were healthy controls.

cDNA synthesis used template-switch 5'RACE with a primer carrying a 10-nucleotide random unique molecular identifier tagging each TCR transcript. Every sequencing run yielded over 160 million TCR-beta sequences covering 15-18 subjects. The RNeasy kit was used to extract total RNA. The KAPA Real-time Library Amplification kit was used to amplify TCR-beta VDJ regions with primers targeting the TCR constant region and the 5'RACE anchor. A first PCR added sample indexes and Illumina adaptors, after which a second PCR increased the library yield. The roughly 650 bp TCR product was size-selected on a 2% E-gel SizeSelection system after Ampure bead purification. Before pooling, library quality was checked on a Bioanalyzer, concentration was measured with Qubit, and libraries were quantified with the Kapa Library Quantification kit. Paired-end 2 x 150 bp sequencing of the libraries was performed on an Illumina HiSeq 2500. To increase sequence diversity, roughly 24-31% phiX was spiked into each library pool. The paper's data handling went like this. The quality-filtered reads were processed with the UMI-based MiGEC pipeline, whose error correction step removed more than 85% of the raw TCR sequences. VDJ genes were aligned to IMGT germline references, and clonotypes were defined by unique CDR3 amino acid sequence plus V-J genes. Clonal expansion, Shannon diversity and CDR3 relatedness were evaluated with VDJtools (CalcPairwiseDistances, ClusterSamples), while phylogenetic trees were built in CLCbio workbench. Expanded clones were defined as having at least 8 unique UMIs, based on coefficient-of-variation modelling across technical triplicates. TCRdb trimmed the raw reads at Q25, called clones with MiXCR and kept productive beta chains. Rows with one shared CDR3 protein collapse into an entry with the most common genes and DNA. TCRdb, rather than the study authors, made the V and J calls. The sample contains approximately 41,000 distinct CDR3 sequences, 13% to 15% of them found a single time. The ten largest account for roughly 3.4% of the sample.

The CDR3 sequence holds 14 residues, the cysteine and phenylalanine included. The only DNA kept is the CDR3, 42 bases in frame from the first base. The germline V gene supplies CDR1 SGHTA and CDR2 FQGNSA. Ends trimmed: V by 4 bases, J by 3 bases; bases unmatched to a gene: 5. On the study overall, not on this receptor specifically: The highest TCR clonal expansion was observed in HAM/TSP patients, whereas the lowest was observed in MS patients, even when compared with healthy controls. No identical CDR3 amino acid sequences were found to be shared among expanded clones across subjects, suggesting that TCR-beta repertoires were private in all groups.

The chain links TRBV7-2 with TRBJ1-1; 7 nucleotides in the junction match TRBD1. The specimen was CD4+ T cells from blood. This receptor was identified in a woman aged 60 to 75 with HTLV-1-associated myelopathy (HAM/TSP). The CDR3 corresponds to CASSSRQGHTEAFF. The DNA sequence reads TGTGCCAGCAGCTCTCGACAGGGCCACACTGAAGCTTTCTTT.